A few counts support the clone carrying this TCR beta chain. Its target is unknown. Each CDR3 protein is one row after TCRdb ran MiXCR on the 5' RACE reads. The data contain roughly 170,000 distinct CDR3 sequences, about 18% of them seen just once; the ten biggest clones take up 3.5% to 5%. The junction had 11 bases not matched to a gene; V was cut back by 8 bases and J by 6 bases. CDR3 length equals 14 residues. Germline values: CDR1 SNHLY, CDR2 FYNNEI. This record comes from a study of T-cell memory formation after mild COVID-19. General study findings and limits: Detection of some responders pre-infection suggested pre-existing cross-reactive memory T cells participated. Later expanders leaned toward CD4+, whereas clones contracting from day 15 to 85 were balanced CD4/CD8.

The chain joins TRBV2 to TRBJ2-3; 7 nucleotides align to TRBD2. This receptor was obtained from a man younger than 35 who had mild COVID-19 (a few samples of this study predate the infection). Cell type and time point are not known. The sample comprised PBMCs or a T cell subset sorted from them (not recorded which). The CDR3 region has the DNA TGTGCCAGCGGCCCCGGACGGGGGGACGATACGCAGTATTTT. It specifies CASGPGRGDDTQYF.